This TCR beta chain was recovered during a study of blood T cell repertoires in COVID-19 (dated by TCRdb to 2018 to 2020). Turning to the overall study: Collaborator samples came from the United States, Italy and Spain and covered acute and convalescent phases of COVID-19. Samples came from the ongoing ImmuneRACE study (first 160 participants) plus 1,254 subjects from 6 global collaborators. A freely available public database, intended as a resource for researchers studying the immune response to SARS-CoV-2, is where the repertoires were released. Sample metadata almost always included a de-identified subject ID, COVID-19 status, age in years and sex. Where available, HLA class I and class II types were obtained from metadata supplied by the sample provider rather than from assay-based typing. The material from the prospective study consisted of cDNA or gDNA derived from T cells, B-cell-depleted T cells, or PBMCs. Deeply sampled blood TCRbeta repertoires from subjects exposed to, actively infected with, or recovered from COVID-19 were included in the dataset.

Study-level results and caveats: How much clinical and demographic metadata was included differed by source and by participant, and the metadata was provided uncurated.

As regards this clone: Its antigen remains undetermined. Per-base quality was not reported, and no clone a single base away is much larger than it.

TCRbeta CDR3 regions were amplified from genomic DNA using the immunoSEQ Assay, a bias-controlled multiplex PCR. The published analysis was carried out like this. Within the assay, amplification of reference gene primers was used to estimate how many nucleated cells each sample contained. Sequence reads were collapsed and filtered to measure the absolute abundance of every unique TCRbeta CDR3 rearrangement. For each sample, productive Simpson clonality was calculated as the square root of Simpson's diversity index across productive rearrangements. Entries here come from immuneACCESS through TCRdb and include only in-frame sequences with V and J called. Some clones fail to appear in such tables; in the studies checked, an unresolved V gene covers under half of the shortfall, and the cause of the remainder is unknown. V and J calls and clone size are as listed in that table; D and trimming were resolved from the DNA. The sample table holds more than 400,000 clones, of which 80% to 90% were seen once. The ten biggest clones cover approximately 3.2% of the sample.

Collaborating institutions collected whole blood in K2EDTA tubes following their own protocols. For TCRbeta analysis, collaborators shipped samples in one of three forms: frozen whole blood, isolated PBMCs, or DNA extracted from either of those sample types. CDR1 is given as KGHSH and CDR2 as LQKENI, both from the germline V gene. V loses 1 base of germline sequence and J loses 5 bases, and the interval between the two ends is 15 bases. The CDR3 runs 16 residues from the cysteine to the phenylalanine. Just CDR3 DNA is preserved here, 48 bases in frame from base 1. The sample consisted of peripheral blood. Recombination joined TRBV18 with TRBJ1-5; TRBD1 is a possible D gene, resting on 5 matching bases. The clonotype comes from a human donor in a cohort sampled during active COVID-19. The CDR3 protein is CASSPLGGRLDQPQHF. In nucleotides, the sequence is TGTGCCAGCTCACCACTCGGGGGTCGGCTCGATCAGCCCCAGCATTTT.